Each of the 29 T cell receptor beta chains below was sequenced from the same sample in a study of shared clonotypes between healthy human individuals. Profiling relied on immunoSEQ multiplex PCR, and the TCRdb table lists in-frame clones only, not all of them. This table holds about 340,000 clones, more than 60% found once. Source material: memory CD4+ T cells sorted from blood. The subset denotes: CD45RA-negative fraction. These receptors all come from a man between 25 and 39 years old in good health.

The rearrangement links TRBV2 to TRBJ2-2; 8 bases match TRBD2. The germline V gene encodes CDR1 SNHLY and CDR2 FYNNEI. Trimming removed 6 bases from V and 4 bases from J; junction bases left unmatched: 4. This CDR3 comprises 14 residues. The CDR3 DNA follows: TGTGCCAGCAGAGCGGGAGTTGGCACCGGGGAGCTGTTTTTT. This codes for CASRAGVGTGELFF.

The chain is built from TRBV6-9 and TRBJ1-2; 11 bases are a match to TRBD1. Germline V gene data show CDR1 as MNHGY and CDR2 as SVAAGI. Germline trimming cut 5 bases from V and 7 bases from J; bases unmatched to any gene: 9. The CDR3 is made up of 15 amino acids. The chain's CDR3 is CASSTSGQGAFGYTF. The CDR3 nucleotides read TGTGCCAGCAGTACATCCGGACAGGGGGCCTTTGGCTACACCTTC.

Note on this clone: The same CDR3 is also encoded by other DNA sequences in this sample. CDR3 loop: CASSPRVTNEKLFF. The DNA of the CDR3 is TGCGCCAGCAGCCCCAGGGTGACTAATGAAAAACTGTTTTTT. The chain joins TRBV5-1 to TRBJ1-4; D is perhaps TRBD1 (5 bases). This CDR3 comprises 14 residues. Per germline, CDR1 SGHRS and CDR2 YFSETQ. The ends were cut back, 4 bases at V and 2 bases at J, with 9 bases in the middle. Full variable domain (missing parts from reference TRBV5-1 and TRBJ1-4): KAGVTQTPRYLIKTRGQQVTLSCSPISGHRSVSWYQQTPGQGLQFLFEYFSETQRNKGNFPGRFSGRQFSNSRSEMNVSTLELGDSALYLCASSPRVTNEKLFFGSGTQLSVL.

The rearrangement links TRBV2 to TRBJ2-7; D unresolved. V was pared by 6 bases and J by 0 bases, with 12 bases between. The CDR3 has 14 amino acids. Germline-derived CDR1 and CDR2 are SNHLY and FYNNEI. In nucleotides, the CDR3 is TGTGCCAGCAGGTTCGGCGCTGACTCCTACGAGCAGTACTTC. Protein product: CASRFGADSYEQYF.

The V call is TRBV29-1, the J call TRBJ1-3; D is unresolved. The CDR3 is 11 amino acids. The V end lost 7 bases, the J end lost 0 bases, and 4 bases lay between the germline ends. Germline loops: CDR1 SQVTM, CDR2 ANQGSEA. CDR3 in amino acids: CSANSGNTIYF. The CDR3 DNA is TGCAGCGCCAACTCTGGAAACACCATATATTTT.

The V and J genes are TRBV13 and TRBJ2-5; D perhaps matches TRBD2 (5 bases). Germline CDR1 and CDR2: PRHDT and FYEKMQ (reference sequence). The length of the CDR3 is 16 residues. Trimming pared 1 base from V and 3 bases from J, leaving 15 bases between. The CDR3 nucleotides are TGTGCCAGCAGCTTAGAAGGGAGAACCTGGAAAGAGACCCAGTACTTC. It codes for CASSLEGRTWKETQYF. The variable domain in full, completed from reference TRBV13 and TRBJ2-5, reads AAGVIQSPRHLIKEKRETATLKCYPIPRHDTVYWYQQGPGQDPQFLISFYEKMQSDKGSIPDRFSAQQFSDYHSELNMSSLELGDSALYFCASSLEGRTWKETQYFGPGTRLLVL.

The V gene is TRBV28, the J gene TRBJ1-2, with TRBD1 matching 7 bases. CDR3 length: 14 residues. CDR1 and CDR2 from the germline V gene are MDHEN and SYDVKM. The trim removed 5 bases at V and 8 bases at J, leaving 11 bases unmatched. The CDR3 nucleotides are TGTGCCAGCAGTATAATCAACAGGGGATGGGGCTACACCTTC. Translated, it gives CASSIINRGWGYTF.

This chain joins TRBV27 and TRBJ1-5, with D perhaps matching TRBD1 (5 bases). This CDR3 is built from 16 residues. The V gene lost 2 bases and the J gene lost 11 bases, with 22 bases spanning the gap. CDR1 and CDR2 from the germline V gene are MNHEY and SMNVEV (reference sequence). The CDR3 is CASSLLPPRVPGAQHF. The CDR3, as DNA: TGTGCCAGCAGTTTACTCCCCCCCAGGGTCCCGGGGGCCCAGCATTTT.

Turning to this clone: The germline gene is not matched at one end of the junction; a read error may be the cause. This chain links TRBV5-4 with TRBJ1-6; weak D call: TRBD1 (6 bases). Germline V gene lookup returns CDR1 SGHNT and CDR2 YYREEE (reference sequence). This CDR3 has 14 amino acids. CDR3 loop: CASTLDSLESPLHF. As DNA, the CDR3 is TGTGCCAGCACCTTGGACAGTTTGGAATCACCCCTCCACTTT.

The CDR3, as DNA: TGCGCCAGCAGTGAGTCCTCACTAGCGGGAGTACTTTCGGCCTACAATGAGCAGTTCTTC. Translating it yields CASSESSLAGVLSAYNEQFF. This chain joins TRBV10-2 and TRBJ2-1; 11 positions match TRBD2. Unmatched junction bases numbered 12, after V lost 0 bases and J lost 2 bases. The CDR3 is made up of 20 amino acids. Germline V gives CDR1 WSHSY, CDR2 SAAADI.

This clone was found many times. V gene TRBV28 combines with J gene TRBJ2-3; 7 bases agree with TRBD1. Germline values: CDR1 MDHEN, CDR2 SYDVKM. The length of the CDR3 is 15 residues. The V and J ends lost 2 bases and 1 base, in that order; junction bases with no gene match: 3. The CDR3 protein is CASSLVQGGTDTQYF. For the CDR3, the DNA is TGTGCCAGCAGTTTAGTCCAGGGGGGCACAGATACGCAGTATTTT.

The CDR3 DNA reads as TGTGCCAGCAGCCTCACTAAGGGACTAGCGGGGGTCGCATTACGATATTTT. Its protein product is CASSLTKGLAGVALRYF. The gene calls are TRBV7-8 and TRBJ2-3; 14 nucleotides agree with TRBD2. After removal of 5 bases from V and 15 bases from J, the junction contained 19 bases not matched to a gene. The CDR3 covers 17 residues. In germline, CDR1 is SGHVS, CDR2 FQNEAQ.

The V call is TRBV19, the J call TRBJ2-1, with TRBD2 matching 10 bases. The CDR3 is 16 residues long. Trimming removed 4 bases from V and 9 bases from J; junction bases left unmatched: 12. CDR1 and CDR2 (germline): LNHDA, SQIVND (reference sequence). CDR3: CASSTPLAGAIGEQFF. CDR3 in DNA: TGTGCCAGTAGTACCCCGCTAGCGGGAGCAATTGGTGAGCAGTTCTTC.

The rearrangement joins TRBV27 to TRBJ2-1; D perhaps matches TRBD2 (6 bases). The germline gives CDR1 MNHEY, CDR2 SMNVEV (reference sequence). CDR3 length equals 15 residues. Trimming removed 7 bases at V and 6 bases at J, with 19 bases between. As DNA, the CDR3 is TGTGCCAGCACAGGACTAAATGGGATTACCAATGAGCAGTTCTTC. This gives the protein CASTGLNGITNEQFF.

The chain couples TRBV4-2 to TRBJ1-5; D possibly corresponds to TRBD1 (6 bases). Trimming took 4 bases from V and 2 from J, leaving 9 bases between them. The CDR3 is 14 residues long. Germline CDR1 LGHNA, CDR2 YNFKEQ. CDR3 coding DNA: TGTGCCAGCAGCCCGCAGGGGCGCAATCAGCCCCAGCATTTT. It encodes CASSPQGRNQPQHF.

The chain links TRBV18 to TRBJ2-3; weak D call: TRBD1 (5 bases). Trimming shortened V by 3 bases and J by 4 bases, and 14 bases separated the two germline ends. Germline V CDR1 and CDR2: KGHSH, LQKENI. The CDR3 consists of 15 residues. The CDR3 loop is CASSPRVGAADTQYF. The CDR3 DNA follows: TGTGCCAGCTCACCTAGGGTTGGGGCAGCAGATACGCAGTATTTT.

The chain combines TRBV9 with TRBJ2-3; possible D gene TRBD2, 6 bases. Trimming removed 0 bases from V and 6 bases from J, with 11 bases in between. Germline values: CDR1 SGDLS, CDR2 YYNGEE. This CDR3 spans 14 amino acids. The CDR3 coding sequence is TGTGCCAGCAGCGTAGACGGGAGTCAGGATACGCAGTATTTT. This codes for CASSVDGSQDTQYF.

The chain couples TRBV5-1 to TRBJ2-2; D is ambiguous. Trimming removed 5 bases at V and 2 bases at J, with 13 bases between. CDR1 is SGHRS and CDR2 is YFSETQ in the germline V gene. The CDR3 has 15 amino acids. The CDR3: CASRPTGPNTGELFF. CDR3 in DNA: TGCGCCAGCAGACCAACCGGGCCTAACACCGGGGAGCTGTTTTTT.

The chain employs TRBV27 and TRBJ2-5; D not certain. This CDR3 has 15 residues. Germline V CDR1 and CDR2: MNHEY, SMNVEV (reference sequence). V was shortened by 0 bases and J by 5 bases, with 13 bases between the two germline ends. CDR3 amino acids: CASSLSPHGGETQYF. As DNA, the CDR3 is TGTGCCAGCAGTTTATCCCCACACGGCGGCGAGACCCAGTACTTC.

CDR3 region: CASSLTGEETQYF. Written as DNA, the CDR3 is TGTGCCAGCAGCTTGACAGGGGAGGAGACCCAGTACTTC. This chain joins TRBV7-3 and TRBJ2-5; 8 positions agree with TRBD1. Germline CDR1 reads SGHTA; CDR2 reads FQGTGA. V lost 3 bases to trimming and J lost 5 bases; unmatched junction nucleotides: 2. This CDR3 has 13 residues.

The chain joins TRBV7-9 to TRBJ2-6; weak D call: TRBD2 (6 bases). Germline-derived CDR1 and CDR2 are SEHNR and FQNEAQ (reference sequence). CDR3 length equals 18 residues. With 2 bases removed from V and 0 bases from J, the gap between germline ends came to 14 bases. The chain's CDR3 is CASSLYAGPRSGANVLTF. The CDR3 DNA reads TGTGCCAGCAGCTTATATGCGGGGCCCCGCTCTGGGGCCAACGTCCTGACTTTC.

The genes are TRBV9 and TRBJ1-1; tentatively, D is TRBD1 (6 bases). The CDR3 length is 19 residues. Germline V gene sequence: CDR1 SGDLS, CDR2 YYNGEE. V shed 0 bases and J shed 0 bases, with 21 bases lying between them. The CDR3 spells CASSVVHPLGGVMNTEAFF. The DNA of the CDR3 is TGTGCCAGCAGCGTAGTTCACCCTCTAGGGGGGGTCATGAACACTGAAGCTTTCTTT. Drawing the rest from reference TRBV9 and TRBJ1-1, the complete variable domain is DSGVTQTPKHLITATGQRVTLRCSPRSGDLSVYWYQQSLDQGLQFLIQYYNGEERAKGNILERFSAQQFPDLHSELNLSSLELGDSALYFCASSVVHPLGGVMNTEAFFGQGTRLTVV.

In its sample, this clone was seen a few times. At one end, the junction sequence differs from germline, possibly due to a read error. This sequence joins TRBV10-2 and TRBJ2-7; 8 nucleotides agree with TRBD1. Looked up from germline, CDR1 is WSHSY and CDR2 is SAAADI. This CDR3 has 19 amino acids. CDR3 DNA sequence: TGCGCCAGCAGGGTGGCCGGGACAGGCTTTTTGGGGGGCTCCCACGAGCAGTACTTC. This sequence encodes CASRVAGTGFLGGSHEQYF.

The CDR3 nucleotides are TGTGCCAGCAGCTTAGCGCGGTTCGGTGGTTCGCATGAGCAGTTCTTC. Translating gives CASSLARFGGSHEQFF. This chain connects TRBV7-8 to TRBJ2-1; no reliable D call. In germline, CDR1 is SGHVS, CDR2 FQNEAQ. CDR3 length: 16 amino acids. V lost 0 bases and J 8 bases, leaving 17 bases between the germline ends.

A few counts support this clone. The rearrangement links TRBV18 to TRBJ1-3; a possible D gene is TRBD1 (5 bases). There are 15 residues in the CDR3. Germline V gene sequence: CDR1 KGHSH, CDR2 LQKENI. With 3 bases removed from V and 0 bases from J, the gap between germline ends came to 9 bases. The CDR3 sequence: CASSPLRDSGNTIYF. The DNA for the CDR3 is TGTGCCAGCTCACCGCTCAGGGACTCTGGAAACACCATATATTTT.

The genes are TRBV10-2 and TRBJ2-1; TRBD2 matches at 13 bases. V dropped 0 bases and J dropped 6; count of bases not matched to a gene: 11. The germline V gene has CDR1 WSHSY and CDR2 SAAADI. The CDR3 length is 19 residues. CDR3 residues: CASSESGLAGSPYFNEQFF. CDR3 nucleotides: TGCGCCAGCAGTGAGTCGGGACTAGCGGGAAGCCCTTACTTCAATGAGCAGTTCTTC.

The CDR3 nucleotides read TGTGCCATCTCCCGAGGGGAGCCCTCGTACCAAGAGACCCAGTACTTC. This codes for CAISRGEPSYQETQYF. This chain connects TRBV10-3 to TRBJ2-5; either TRBD1 or TRBD2 may fit D (5 bases each). V lost 8 bases, J lost 0 bases, and 19 bases lay in between. CDR1 and CDR2 (germline): ENHRY, SYGVKD. The CDR3 is 16 amino acids.

The chain combines TRBV18 with TRBJ2-7, with 8 bases fitting TRBD2. This CDR3 spans 14 amino acids. The V gene's germline CDR1 is KGHSH and CDR2 LQKENI. Trimming cost V 3 bases and J 5 bases; bases outside gene matches: 6. CDR3 residues: CASSPGLGNDEQYF. In DNA form, the CDR3 reads TGTGCCAGCTCACCGGGACTAGGAAACGACGAGCAGTACTTC.

The gene calls are TRBV5-1 and TRBJ2-1, with 7 bases lining up with TRBD2. The CDR3 is 14 residues long. The germline CDR1 and CDR2 sequences are SGHRS and YFSETQ. V shed 2 bases, J shed 5 bases, and the junction held 4 bases outside the gene matches. CDR3 protein: CASSFRGEHNEQFF. The CDR3 nucleotides are TGCGCCAGCAGCTTCCGGGGGGAGCACAATGAGCAGTTCTTC.